This entry describes one TCR beta chain. Authors' data handling: Nucleated cell number was recorded as an estimate derived from reference gene primer amplification. The data were produced by immunoSEQ multiplex PCR, yet TCRdb's version contains in-frame clones alone and is incomplete. The DNA was the basis for D and trimming; V, J and clone size are from that table. This sample yields 150,000 to 170,000 clones, of which roughly 80% are seen a single time; 1.5% to 2% belongs to the top ten. The data derive from a study of blood T cell repertoires in COVID-19. Study-wide background: The origin of the acute and convalescent COVID-19 samples was the United States, Italy and Spain. Sources were T cells, B-cell-depleted T cells, or PBMCs; the material itself was cDNA or gDNA.

Sequenced sample: peripheral blood. This TCR was recovered from a man of 80 years or more with acute or convalescent COVID-19.

The CDR3 protein is CSVEPGQETQYF. The CDR3 DNA is TGCAGCGTTGAACCAGGGCAAGAGACCCAGTACTTC. The chain links TRBV29-1 to TRBJ2-5, with D possibly TRBD1 on 5 matching bases. CDR3 size: 12 residues. Per the germline V gene, CDR1 is SQVTM and CDR2 is ANQGSEA. Between the trimmed V and J ends, which lost 2 bases and 2 bases, there was a span of 6 bases.